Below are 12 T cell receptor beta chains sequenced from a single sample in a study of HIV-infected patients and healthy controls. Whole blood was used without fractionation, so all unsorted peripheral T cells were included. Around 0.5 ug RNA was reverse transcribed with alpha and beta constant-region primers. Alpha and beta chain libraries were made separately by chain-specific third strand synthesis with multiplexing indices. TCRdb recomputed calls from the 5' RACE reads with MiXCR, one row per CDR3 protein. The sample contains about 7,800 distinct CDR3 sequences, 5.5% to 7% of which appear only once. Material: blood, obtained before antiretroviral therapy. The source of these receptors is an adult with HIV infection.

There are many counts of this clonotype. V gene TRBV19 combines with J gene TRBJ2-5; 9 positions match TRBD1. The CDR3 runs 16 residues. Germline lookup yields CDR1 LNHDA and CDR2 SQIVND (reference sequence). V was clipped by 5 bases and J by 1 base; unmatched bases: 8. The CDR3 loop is CASSPTDRGIQETQYF. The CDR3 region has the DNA TGTGCCAGTAGTCCGACGGACAGGGGAATCCAAGAGACCCAGTACTTC.

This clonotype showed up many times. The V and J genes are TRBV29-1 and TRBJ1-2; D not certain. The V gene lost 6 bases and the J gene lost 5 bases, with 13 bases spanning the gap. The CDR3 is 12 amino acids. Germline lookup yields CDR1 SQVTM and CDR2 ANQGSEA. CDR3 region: CSVKPPGYGYTF. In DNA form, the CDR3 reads TGCAGCGTCAAGCCCCCGGGGTATGGCTACACCTTC. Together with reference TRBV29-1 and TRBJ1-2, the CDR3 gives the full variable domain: SAVISQKPSRDICQRGTSLTIQCQVDSQVTMMFWYRQQPGQSLTLIATANQGSEATYESGFVIDKFPISRPNLTFSTLTVSNMSPEDSSIYLCSVKPPGYGYTFGSGTRLTVV.

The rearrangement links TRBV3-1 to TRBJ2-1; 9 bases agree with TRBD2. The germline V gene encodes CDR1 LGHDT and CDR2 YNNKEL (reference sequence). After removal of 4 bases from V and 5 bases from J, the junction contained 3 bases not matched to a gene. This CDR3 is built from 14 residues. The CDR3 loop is CASSRAGGDNEQFF. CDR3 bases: TGTGCCAGCAGCCGGGCGGGGGGGGACAATGAGCAGTTCTTC.

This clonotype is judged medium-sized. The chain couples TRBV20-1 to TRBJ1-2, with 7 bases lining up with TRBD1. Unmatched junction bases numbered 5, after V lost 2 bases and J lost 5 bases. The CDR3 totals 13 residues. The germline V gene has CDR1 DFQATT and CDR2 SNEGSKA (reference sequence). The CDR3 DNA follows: TGCAGTGCTAGAACCGGGACAGATTATGGCTACACCTTC. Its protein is CSARTGTDYGYTF.

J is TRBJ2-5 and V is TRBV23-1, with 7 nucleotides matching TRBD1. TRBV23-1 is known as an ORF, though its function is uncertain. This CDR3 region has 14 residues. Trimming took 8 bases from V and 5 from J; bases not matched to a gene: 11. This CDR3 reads CASVRDRKRETQYF. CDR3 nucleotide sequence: TGCGCCAGCGTCCGGGACAGAAAACGCGAGACCCAGTACTTC.

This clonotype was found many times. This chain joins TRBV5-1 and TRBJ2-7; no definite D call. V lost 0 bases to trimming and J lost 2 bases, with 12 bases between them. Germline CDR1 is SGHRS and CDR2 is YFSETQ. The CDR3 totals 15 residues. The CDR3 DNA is TGCGCCAGCAGCTTGGCCGAGACAACTGCCTACGAGCAGTACGTC. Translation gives CASSLAETTAYEQYV.

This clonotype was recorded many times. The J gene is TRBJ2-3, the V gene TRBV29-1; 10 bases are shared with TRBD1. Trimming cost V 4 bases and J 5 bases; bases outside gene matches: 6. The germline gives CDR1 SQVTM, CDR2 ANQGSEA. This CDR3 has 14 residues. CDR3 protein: CSVVPRDRGDTQYF. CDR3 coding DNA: TGCAGCGTTGTCCCGCGGGACAGGGGAGATACGCAGTATTTT.

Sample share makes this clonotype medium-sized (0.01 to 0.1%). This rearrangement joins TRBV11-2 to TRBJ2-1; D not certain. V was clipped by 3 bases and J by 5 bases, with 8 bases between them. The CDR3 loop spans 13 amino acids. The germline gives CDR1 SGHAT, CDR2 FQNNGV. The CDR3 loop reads CASSFGVNNEQFF. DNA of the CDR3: TGTGCCAGCAGCTTTGGTGTTAACAATGAGCAGTTCTTC.

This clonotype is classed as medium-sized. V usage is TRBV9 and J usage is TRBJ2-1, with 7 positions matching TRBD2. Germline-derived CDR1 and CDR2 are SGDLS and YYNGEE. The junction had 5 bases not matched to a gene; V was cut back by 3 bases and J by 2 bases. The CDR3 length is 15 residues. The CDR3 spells CASSARGVAYNEQFF. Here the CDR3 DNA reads TGTGCCAGCAGCGCACGGGGGGTCGCCTACAATGAGCAGTTCTTC.

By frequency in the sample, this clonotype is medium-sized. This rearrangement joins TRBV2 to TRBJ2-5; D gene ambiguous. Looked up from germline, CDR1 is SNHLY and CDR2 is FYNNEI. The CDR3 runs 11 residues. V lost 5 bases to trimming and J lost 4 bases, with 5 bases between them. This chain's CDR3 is CASSPRETQYF. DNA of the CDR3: TGTGCCAGCAGTCCCAGAGAGACCCAGTACTTC. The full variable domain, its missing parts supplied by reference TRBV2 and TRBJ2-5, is EPEVTQTPSHQVTQMGQEVILRCVPISNHLYFYWYRQILGQKVEFLVSFYNNEISEKSEIFDDQFSVERPDGSNFTLKIRSTKLEDSAMYFCASSPRETQYFGPGTRLLVL.

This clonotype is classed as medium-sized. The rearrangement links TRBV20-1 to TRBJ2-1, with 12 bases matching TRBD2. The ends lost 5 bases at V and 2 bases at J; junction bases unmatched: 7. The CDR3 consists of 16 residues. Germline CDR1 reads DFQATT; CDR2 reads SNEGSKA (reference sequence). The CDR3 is CSAETSGGIPYNEQFF. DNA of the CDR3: TGCAGTGCTGAGACTAGCGGGGGAATCCCCTACAATGAGCAGTTCTTC.

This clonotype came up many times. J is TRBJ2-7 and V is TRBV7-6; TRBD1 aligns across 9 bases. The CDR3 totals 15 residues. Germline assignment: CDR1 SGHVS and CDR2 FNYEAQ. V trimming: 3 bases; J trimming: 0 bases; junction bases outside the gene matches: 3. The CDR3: CASSFGQGFSYEQYV. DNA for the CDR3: TGTGCCAGCAGCTTCGGACAGGGGTTCTCCTACGAGCAGTACGTC.